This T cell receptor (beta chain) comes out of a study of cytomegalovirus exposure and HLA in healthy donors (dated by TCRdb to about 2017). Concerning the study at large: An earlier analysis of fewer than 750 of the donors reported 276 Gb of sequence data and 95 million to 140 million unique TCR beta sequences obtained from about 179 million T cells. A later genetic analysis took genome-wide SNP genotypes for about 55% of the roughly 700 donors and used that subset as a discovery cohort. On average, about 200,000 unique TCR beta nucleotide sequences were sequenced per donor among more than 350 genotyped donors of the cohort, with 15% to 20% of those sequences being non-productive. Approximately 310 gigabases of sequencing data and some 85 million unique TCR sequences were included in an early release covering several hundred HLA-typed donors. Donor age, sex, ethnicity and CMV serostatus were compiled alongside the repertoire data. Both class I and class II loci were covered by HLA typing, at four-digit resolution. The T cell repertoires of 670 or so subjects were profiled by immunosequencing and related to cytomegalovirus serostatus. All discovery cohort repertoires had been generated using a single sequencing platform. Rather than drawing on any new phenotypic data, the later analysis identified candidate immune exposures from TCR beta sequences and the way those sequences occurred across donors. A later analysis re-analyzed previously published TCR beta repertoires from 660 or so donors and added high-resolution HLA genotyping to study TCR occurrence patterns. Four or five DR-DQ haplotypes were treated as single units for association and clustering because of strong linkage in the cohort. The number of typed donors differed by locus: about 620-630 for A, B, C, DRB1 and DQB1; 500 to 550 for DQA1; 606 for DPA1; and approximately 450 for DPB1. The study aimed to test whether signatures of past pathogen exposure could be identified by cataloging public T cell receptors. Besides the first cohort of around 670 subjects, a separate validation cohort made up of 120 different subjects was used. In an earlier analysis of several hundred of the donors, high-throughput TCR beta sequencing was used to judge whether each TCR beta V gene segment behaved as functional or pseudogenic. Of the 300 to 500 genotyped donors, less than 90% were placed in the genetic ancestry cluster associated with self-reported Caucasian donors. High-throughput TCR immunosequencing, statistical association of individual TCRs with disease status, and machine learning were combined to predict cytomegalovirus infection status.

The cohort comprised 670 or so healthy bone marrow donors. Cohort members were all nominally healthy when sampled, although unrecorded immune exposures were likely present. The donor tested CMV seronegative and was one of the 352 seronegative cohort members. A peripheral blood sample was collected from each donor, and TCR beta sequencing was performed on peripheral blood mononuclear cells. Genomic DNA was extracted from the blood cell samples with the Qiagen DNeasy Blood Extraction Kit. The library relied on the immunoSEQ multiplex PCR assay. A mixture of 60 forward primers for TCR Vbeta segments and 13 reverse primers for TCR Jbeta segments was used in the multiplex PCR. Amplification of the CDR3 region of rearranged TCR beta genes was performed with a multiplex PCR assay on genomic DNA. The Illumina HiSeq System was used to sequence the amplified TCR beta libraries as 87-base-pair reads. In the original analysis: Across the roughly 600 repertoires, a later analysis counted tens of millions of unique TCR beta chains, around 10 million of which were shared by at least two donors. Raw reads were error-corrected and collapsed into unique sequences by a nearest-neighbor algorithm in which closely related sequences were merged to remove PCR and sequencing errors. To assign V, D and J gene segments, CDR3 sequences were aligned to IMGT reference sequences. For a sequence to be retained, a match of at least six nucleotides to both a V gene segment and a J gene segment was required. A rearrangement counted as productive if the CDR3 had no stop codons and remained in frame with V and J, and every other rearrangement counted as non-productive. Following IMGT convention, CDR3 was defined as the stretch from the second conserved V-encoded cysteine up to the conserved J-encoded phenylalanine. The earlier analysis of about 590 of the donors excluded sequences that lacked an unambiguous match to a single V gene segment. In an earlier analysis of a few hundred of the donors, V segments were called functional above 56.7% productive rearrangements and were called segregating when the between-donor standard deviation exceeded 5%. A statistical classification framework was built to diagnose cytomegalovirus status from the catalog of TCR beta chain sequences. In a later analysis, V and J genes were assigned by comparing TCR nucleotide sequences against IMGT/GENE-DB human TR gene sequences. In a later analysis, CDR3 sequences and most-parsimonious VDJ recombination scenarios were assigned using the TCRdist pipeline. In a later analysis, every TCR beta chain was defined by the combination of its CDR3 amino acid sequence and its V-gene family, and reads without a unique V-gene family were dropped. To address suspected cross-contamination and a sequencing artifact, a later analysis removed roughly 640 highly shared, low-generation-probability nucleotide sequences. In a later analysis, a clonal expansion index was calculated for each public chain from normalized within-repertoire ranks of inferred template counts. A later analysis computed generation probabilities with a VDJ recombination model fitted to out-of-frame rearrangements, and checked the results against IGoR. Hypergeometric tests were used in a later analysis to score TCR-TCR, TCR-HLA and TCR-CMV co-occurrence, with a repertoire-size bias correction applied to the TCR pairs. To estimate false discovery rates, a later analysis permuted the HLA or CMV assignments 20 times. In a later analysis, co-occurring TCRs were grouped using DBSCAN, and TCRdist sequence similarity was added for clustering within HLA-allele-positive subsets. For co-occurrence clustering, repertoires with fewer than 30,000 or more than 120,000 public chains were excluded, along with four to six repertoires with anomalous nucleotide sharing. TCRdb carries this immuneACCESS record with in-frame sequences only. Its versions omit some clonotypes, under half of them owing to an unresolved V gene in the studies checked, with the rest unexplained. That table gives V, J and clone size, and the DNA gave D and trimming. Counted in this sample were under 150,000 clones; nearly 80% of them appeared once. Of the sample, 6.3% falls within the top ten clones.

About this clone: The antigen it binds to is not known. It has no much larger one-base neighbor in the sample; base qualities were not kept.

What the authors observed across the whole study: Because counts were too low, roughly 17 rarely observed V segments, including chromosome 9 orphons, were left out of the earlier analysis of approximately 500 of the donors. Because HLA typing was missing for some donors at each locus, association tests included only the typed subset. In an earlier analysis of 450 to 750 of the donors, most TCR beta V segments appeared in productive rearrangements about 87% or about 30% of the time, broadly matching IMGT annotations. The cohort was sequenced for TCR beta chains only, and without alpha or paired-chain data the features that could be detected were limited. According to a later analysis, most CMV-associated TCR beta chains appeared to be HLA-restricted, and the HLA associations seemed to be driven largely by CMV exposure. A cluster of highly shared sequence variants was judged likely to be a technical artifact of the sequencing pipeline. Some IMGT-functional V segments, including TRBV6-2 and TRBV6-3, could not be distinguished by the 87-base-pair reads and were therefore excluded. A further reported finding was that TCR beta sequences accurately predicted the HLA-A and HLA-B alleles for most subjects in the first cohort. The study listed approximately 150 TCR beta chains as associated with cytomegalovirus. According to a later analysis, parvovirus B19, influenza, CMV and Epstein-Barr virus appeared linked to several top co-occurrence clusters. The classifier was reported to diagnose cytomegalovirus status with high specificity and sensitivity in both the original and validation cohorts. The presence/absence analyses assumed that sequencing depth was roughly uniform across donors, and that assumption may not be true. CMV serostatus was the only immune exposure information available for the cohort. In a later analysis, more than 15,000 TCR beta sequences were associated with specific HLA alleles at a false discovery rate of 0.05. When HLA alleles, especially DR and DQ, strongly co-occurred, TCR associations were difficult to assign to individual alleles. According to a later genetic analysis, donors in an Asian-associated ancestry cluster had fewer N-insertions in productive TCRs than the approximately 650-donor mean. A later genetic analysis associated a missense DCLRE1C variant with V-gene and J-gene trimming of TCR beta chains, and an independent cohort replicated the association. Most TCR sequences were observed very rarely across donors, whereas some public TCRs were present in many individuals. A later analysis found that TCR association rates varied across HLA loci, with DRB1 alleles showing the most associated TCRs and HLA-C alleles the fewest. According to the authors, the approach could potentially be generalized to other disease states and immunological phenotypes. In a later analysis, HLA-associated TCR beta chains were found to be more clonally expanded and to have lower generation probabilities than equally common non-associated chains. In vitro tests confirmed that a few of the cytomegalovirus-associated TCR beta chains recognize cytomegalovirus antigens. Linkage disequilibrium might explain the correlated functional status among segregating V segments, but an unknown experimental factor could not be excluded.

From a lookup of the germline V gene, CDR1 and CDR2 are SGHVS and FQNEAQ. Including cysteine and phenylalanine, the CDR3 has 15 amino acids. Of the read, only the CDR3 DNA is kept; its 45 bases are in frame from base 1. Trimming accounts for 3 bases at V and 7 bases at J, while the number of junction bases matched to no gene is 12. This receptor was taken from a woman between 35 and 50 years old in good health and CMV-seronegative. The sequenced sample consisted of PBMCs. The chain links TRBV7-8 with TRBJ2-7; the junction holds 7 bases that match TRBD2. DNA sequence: TGTGCCAGCAGCTTGGGTGGACACCGGCGGGGGGAGCAGTACTTC. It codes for CASSLGGHRRGEQYF.